This is a list of T cell receptor beta chains from one sample in a study of CD8+CD57+ T cells in acquired aplastic anemia. Using its own MiXCR run on the reads, TCRdb lists one record per CDR3 protein. The sample carries around 200,000 distinct CDR3 sequences, 48% recorded once. Sample: sorted CD4+, CD8+, or CD8+CD57+ T cells (not recorded which) from PBMCs. The source of these receptors is a human donor with aplastic anemia. Both conserved end residues are part of each CDR3. The order of the fields is clone size, J gene, D gene, V gene, CDR3 DNA, CDR3 protein. D genes are given only for firm matches. Clone size appears in some rows only: once, few, many, or a class for an expanded clone.

abundance: NA; j_gene: TRBJ2-4; d_gene: NA; v_gene: TRBV15; CDR3nt: TGTGCCACCAGCAGAGACGGCAGGGGCGGGGGAAACATTCAGTACTTC; CDR3aa: CATSRDGRGGGNIQYF
abundance: NA; j_gene: TRBJ1-1; d_gene: NA; v_gene: TRBV12-3/TRBV12-4; CDR3nt: TGTGCCATTACTGCCGGGACCCGAACAACTGAAGCTTTCTTT; CDR3aa: CAITAGTRTTEAFF
abundance: once; j_gene: TRBJ2-7; d_gene: NA; v_gene: TRBV20-1; CDR3nt: TGCAGTGCTAGCGGGGGACAACTCGAGCAGTACTTC; CDR3aa: CSASGGQLEQYF
abundance: NA; j_gene: TRBJ1-2; d_gene: TRBD1; v_gene: TRBV5-1; CDR3nt: TGCGCCAGCAGCCCACAGAATCCGGGACAGGCCTACACCTTC; CDR3aa: CASSPQNPGQAYTF
abundance: NA; j_gene: TRBJ2-7; d_gene: TRBD2; v_gene: TRBV20-1; CDR3nt: TGCAGTGCTAGAGAGTCCCCATTCGTGGCGGGAGGGCGCGAGCAGTACTTC; CDR3aa: CSARESPFVAGGREQYF
abundance: NA; j_gene: TRBJ2-7; d_gene: TRBD1; v_gene: TRBV24-1; CDR3nt: TGTGCCACCAGTCTCTCCGGGACAGGGCACGACGAGCAGTACTTC; CDR3aa: CATSLSGTGHDEQYF
abundance: NA; j_gene: TRBJ2-5; d_gene: TRBD1; v_gene: TRBV7-9; CDR3nt: TGTGCCAGCAGCTTAGCGACAGGGATCGAGACCCAGTACTTC; CDR3aa: CASSLATGIETQYF
abundance: few; j_gene: TRBJ2-2; d_gene: NA; v_gene: TRBV18; CDR3nt: TGTGCCAGCTCACCGTTCAGGGAGAACACCGGGGAGCTGTTTTTT; CDR3aa: CASSPFRENTGELFF
abundance: many; j_gene: TRBJ1-2; d_gene: TRBD1; v_gene: TRBV5-1; CDR3nt: TGCGCCAGCAGCGCGGACAGGGTATATGGCTACACCTTC; CDR3aa: CASSADRVYGYTF
abundance: once; j_gene: TRBJ1-2; d_gene: NA; v_gene: TRBV7-9; CDR3nt: TGTGCCAGCAGCTTAGTGGGCCTAGACTCTGGCTACACCTTC; CDR3aa: CASSLVGLDSGYTF
abundance: NA; j_gene: TRBJ2-7; d_gene: NA; v_gene: TRBV20-1; CDR3nt: TGCAGTGCTAGAGATTTCGACTCGGGCAGCAGTCCTAGCTCCTACGAGCAGTACTTC; CDR3aa: CSARDFDSGSSPSSYEQYF
abundance: few; j_gene: TRBJ2-5; d_gene: TRBD2; v_gene: TRBV15; CDR3nt: TGTGCCACCAGCAGAGATTCAGCGGGAGGGTACCAAGAGACCCAGTACTTC; CDR3aa: CATSRDSAGGYQETQYF
abundance: few; j_gene: TRBJ1-1; d_gene: TRBD1; v_gene: TRBV29-1; CDR3nt: TGCAGCGTTGAAGGGGCAGGGGGAACTGAAGCTTTCTTT; CDR3aa: CSVEGAGGTEAFF
abundance: NA; j_gene: TRBJ2-3; d_gene: NA; v_gene: TRBV24-1; CDR3nt: TGTGCCACCAGTGGCTCTAGCACAGATACGCAGTATTTT; CDR3aa: CATSGSSTDTQYF
abundance: NA; j_gene: TRBJ1-6; d_gene: NA; v_gene: TRBV20-1; CDR3nt: TGCAGTGCTAGAGATACCGGGAGGGAGGCCCTCCACTTT; CDR3aa: CSARDTGREALHF
abundance: once; j_gene: TRBJ1-1; d_gene: NA; v_gene: TRBV5-6; CDR3nt: TGTGCCAGCAGCTTGGAGGGGTGGGACACTGAAGCTTTCTTT; CDR3aa: CASSLEGWDTEAFF